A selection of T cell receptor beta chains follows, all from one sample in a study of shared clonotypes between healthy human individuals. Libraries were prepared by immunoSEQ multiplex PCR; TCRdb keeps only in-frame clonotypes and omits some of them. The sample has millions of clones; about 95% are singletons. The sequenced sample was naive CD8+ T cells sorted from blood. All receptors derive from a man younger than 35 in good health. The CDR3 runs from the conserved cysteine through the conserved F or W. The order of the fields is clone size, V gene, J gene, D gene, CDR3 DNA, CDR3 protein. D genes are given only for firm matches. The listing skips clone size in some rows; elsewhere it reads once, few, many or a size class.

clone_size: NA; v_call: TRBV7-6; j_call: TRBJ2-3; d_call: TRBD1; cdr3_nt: TGTGCCAGCAGCATCCCGGGACAGGGAAACACAGATACGCAGTATTTT; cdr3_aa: CASSIPGQGNTDTQYF
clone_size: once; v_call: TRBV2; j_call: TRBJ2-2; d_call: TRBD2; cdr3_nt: TGTGCCAGCGTTCTAGCGGGGTTAGGCACCGGGGAGCTGTTTTTT; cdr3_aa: CASVLAGLGTGELFF
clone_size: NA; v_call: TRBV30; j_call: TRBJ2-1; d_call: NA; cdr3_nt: TGTGCCTGGGCCTTTCGGGGCCAACGGTGGGGTGAGCAGTTCTTC; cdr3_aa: CAWAFRGQRWGEQFF
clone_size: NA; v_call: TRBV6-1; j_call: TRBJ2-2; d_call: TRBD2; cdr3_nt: TGTGCCAGCAGTGAAGCCCCAACTTACCTGACTAGCGGGAACACCGGGGAGCTGTTTTTT; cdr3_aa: CASSEAPTYLTSGNTGELFF
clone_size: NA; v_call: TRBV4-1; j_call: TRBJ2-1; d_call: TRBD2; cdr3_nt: TGCGCCAGCAGCCAAGAGTTGAAGGATGGATATATAAGCGGGATGCTGGTCTTC; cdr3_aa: CASSQELKDGYISGMLVF
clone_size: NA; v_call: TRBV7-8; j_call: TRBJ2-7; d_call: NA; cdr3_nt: TGTGCCAGCACCATATCCTTCACCTACGAGCAGTACTTC; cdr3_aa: CASTISFTYEQYF
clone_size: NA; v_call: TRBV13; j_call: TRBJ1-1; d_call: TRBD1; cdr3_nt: TGTGCCAGCAGCTCCCCCGGGACAGGGGAAATAATGAACACTGAAGCTTTCTTT; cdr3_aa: CASSSPGTGEIMNTEAFF
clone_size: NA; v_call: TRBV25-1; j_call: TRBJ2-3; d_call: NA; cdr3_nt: TGTGCCAGCAGTGAATATGACACAGATACGCAGTATTTT; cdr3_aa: CASSEYDTDTQYF
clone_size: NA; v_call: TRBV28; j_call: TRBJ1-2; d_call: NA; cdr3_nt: TGTGCCAGCAGCCCCCAACTGGGGTTAAATGGCTACACCTTC; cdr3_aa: CASSPQLGLNGYTF
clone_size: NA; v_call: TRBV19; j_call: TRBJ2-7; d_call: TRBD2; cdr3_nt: TGTGCCAGTAGTATCGTAGCGGGCTCCTACGAGCAGTACTTC; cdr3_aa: CASSIVAGSYEQYF
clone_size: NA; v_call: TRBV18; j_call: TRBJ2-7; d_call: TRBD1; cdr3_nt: TGTGCCAGCTCAAGACAGGGGTTTGGGGACGAGCAGTACTTC; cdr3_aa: CASSRQGFGDEQYF
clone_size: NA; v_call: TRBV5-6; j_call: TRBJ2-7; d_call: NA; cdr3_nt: TGTGCCAGCAGCTTGGGGTGGGAGTGGTCCTACGAGCAGTACTTC; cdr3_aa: CASSLGWEWSYEQYF
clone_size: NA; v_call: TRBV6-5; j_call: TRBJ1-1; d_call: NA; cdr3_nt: TGTGCCAGCAGTTCTCGGAGTACAGCCGTTGAAGCTTTCTTT; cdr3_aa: CASSSRSTAVEAFF
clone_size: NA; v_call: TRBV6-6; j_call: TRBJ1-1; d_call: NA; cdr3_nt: TGTGCCAGTCGGGGGAATGAAGCTTTCTTT; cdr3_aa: CASRGNEAFF
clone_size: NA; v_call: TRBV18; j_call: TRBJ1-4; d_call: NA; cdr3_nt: TGTGCCAGCTCACCAAGCCCGAGGGCTAATGAAAAACTGTTTTTT; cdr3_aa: CASSPSPRANEKLFF
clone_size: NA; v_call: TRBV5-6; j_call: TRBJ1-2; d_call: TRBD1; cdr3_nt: TGTGCCAGCAGGCACCGGACAGGGCCAGGGTATGGCTACACCTTC; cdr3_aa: CASRHRTGPGYGYTF
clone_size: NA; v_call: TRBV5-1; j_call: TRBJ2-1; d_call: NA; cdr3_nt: TGCGCCAGCAGCTTATCAGCGCCCTCCTACAATGAGCAGTTCTTC; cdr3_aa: CASSLSAPSYNEQFF
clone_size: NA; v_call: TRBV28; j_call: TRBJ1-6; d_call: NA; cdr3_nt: TGTGCCAGCACTATCCCCGGTGGGGGGCCCAATAATTCACCCCTCCACTTT; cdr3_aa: CASTIPGGGPNNSPLHF
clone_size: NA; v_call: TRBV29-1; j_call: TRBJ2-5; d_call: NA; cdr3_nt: TGCAGCGTTGACCAGGGGCAAGAGACCCAGTACTTC; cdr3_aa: CSVDQGQETQYF
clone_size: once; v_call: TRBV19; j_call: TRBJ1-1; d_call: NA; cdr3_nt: TGTGCCAGTAGTATAGTTCAGGGGAGCGCTGAAGCTTTCTTT; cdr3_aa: CASSIVQGSAEAFF
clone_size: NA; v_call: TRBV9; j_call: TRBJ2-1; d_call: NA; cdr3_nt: TGTGCCAGCAGCCCCGGAGGCGGGGATGAGCAGTTCTTC; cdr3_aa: CASSPGGGDEQFF
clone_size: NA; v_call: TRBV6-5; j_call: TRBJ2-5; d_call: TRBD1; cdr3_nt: TGTGCCAGCAGTTCCTTCGGGACAGAAGAGACCCAGTACTTC; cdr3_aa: CASSSFGTEETQYF
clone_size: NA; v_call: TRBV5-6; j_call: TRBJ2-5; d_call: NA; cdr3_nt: TGTGCCAGCAGCTGGGACCTCGGAGGGCAAGAGACCCAGTACTTC; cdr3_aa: CASSWDLGGQETQYF
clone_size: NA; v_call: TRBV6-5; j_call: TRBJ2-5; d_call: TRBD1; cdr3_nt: TGTGCCAGCAGTCCAGGGGGTTGGGAGACCCAGTACTTC; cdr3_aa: CASSPGGWETQYF
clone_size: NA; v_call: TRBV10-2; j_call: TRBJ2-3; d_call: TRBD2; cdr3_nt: TGCGCCAGCACCGATTTCACTAGCGGTATTGGAGATACGCAGTATTTT; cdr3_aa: CASTDFTSGIGDTQYF
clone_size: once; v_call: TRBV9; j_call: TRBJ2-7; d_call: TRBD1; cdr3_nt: TGTGCCAGCAGCCCCTCCGGGACAGGGTTCATCGAGCAGTACTTC; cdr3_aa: CASSPSGTGFIEQYF
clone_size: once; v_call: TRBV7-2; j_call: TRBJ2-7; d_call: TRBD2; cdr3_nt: TGTGCCAGCAGCGCAGGGACTAGCGGGGTCTACGAGCAGTACTTC; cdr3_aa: CASSAGTSGVYEQYF
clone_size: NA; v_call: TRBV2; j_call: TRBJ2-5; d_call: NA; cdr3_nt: TGTGCCAGCAGTGAAGCGCCAGGGAGAGAGACCCAGTACTTC; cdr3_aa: CASSEAPGRETQYF
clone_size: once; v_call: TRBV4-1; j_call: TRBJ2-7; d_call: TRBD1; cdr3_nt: TGCGCCAGCAGATCGGGACAGGGTGGTTACGAGCAGTACTTC; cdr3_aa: CASRSGQGGYEQYF